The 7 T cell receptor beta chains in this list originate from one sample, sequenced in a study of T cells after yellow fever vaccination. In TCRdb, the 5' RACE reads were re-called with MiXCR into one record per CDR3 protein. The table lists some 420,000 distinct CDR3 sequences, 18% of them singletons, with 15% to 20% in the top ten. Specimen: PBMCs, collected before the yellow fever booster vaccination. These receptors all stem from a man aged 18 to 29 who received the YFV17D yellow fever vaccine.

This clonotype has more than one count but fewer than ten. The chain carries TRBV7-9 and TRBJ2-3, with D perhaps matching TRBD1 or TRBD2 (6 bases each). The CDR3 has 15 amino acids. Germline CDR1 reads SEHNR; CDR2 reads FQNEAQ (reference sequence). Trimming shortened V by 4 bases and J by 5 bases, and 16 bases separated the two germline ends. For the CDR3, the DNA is TGTGCCAGCAGCTCCTGGAGGGGGAAGTTAGATACGCAGTATTTT. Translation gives CASSSWRGKLDTQYF.

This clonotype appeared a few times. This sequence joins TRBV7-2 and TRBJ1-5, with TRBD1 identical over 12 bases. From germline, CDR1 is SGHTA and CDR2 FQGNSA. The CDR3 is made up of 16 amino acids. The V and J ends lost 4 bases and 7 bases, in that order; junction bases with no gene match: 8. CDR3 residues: CASSSEGQGARQPQHF. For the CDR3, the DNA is TGTGCCAGCAGCTCAGAGGGACAGGGGGCGAGACAGCCCCAGCATTTT.

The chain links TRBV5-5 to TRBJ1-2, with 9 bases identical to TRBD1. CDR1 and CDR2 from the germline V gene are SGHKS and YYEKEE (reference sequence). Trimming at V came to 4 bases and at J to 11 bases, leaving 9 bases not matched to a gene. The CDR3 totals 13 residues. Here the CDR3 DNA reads TGTGCCAGCAGCACCGGACAGGGGATAGGGTACACCTTC. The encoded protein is CASSTGQGIGYTF. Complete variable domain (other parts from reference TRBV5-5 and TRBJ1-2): DAGVTQSPTHLIKTRGQQVTLRCSPISGHKSVSWYQQVLGQGPQFIFQYYEKEERGRGNFPDRFSARQFPNYSSELNVNALLLGDSALYLCASSTGQGIGYTFGSGTRLTVV.

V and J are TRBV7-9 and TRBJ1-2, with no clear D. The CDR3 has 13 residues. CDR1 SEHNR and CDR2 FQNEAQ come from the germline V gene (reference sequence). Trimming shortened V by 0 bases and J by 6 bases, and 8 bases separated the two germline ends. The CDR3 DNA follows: TGTGCCAGCAGCTTAGCGGTAGGGCATGGCTACACCTTC. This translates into CASSLAVGHGYTF. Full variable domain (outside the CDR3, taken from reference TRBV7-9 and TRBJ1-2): DTGVSQNPRHKITKRGQNVTFRCDPISEHNRLYWYRQTLGQGPEFLTYFQNEAQLEKSRLLSDRFSAERPKGSFSTLEIQRTEQGDSAMYLCASSLAVGHGYTFGSGTRLTVV.

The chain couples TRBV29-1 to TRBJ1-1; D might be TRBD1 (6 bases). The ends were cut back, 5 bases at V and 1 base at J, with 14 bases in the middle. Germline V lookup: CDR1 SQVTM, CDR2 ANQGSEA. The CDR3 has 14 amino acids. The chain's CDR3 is CSVRILDRNTEAFF. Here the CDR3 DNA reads TGCAGCGTTCGCATTCTGGACAGGAACACTGAAGCTTTCTTT.

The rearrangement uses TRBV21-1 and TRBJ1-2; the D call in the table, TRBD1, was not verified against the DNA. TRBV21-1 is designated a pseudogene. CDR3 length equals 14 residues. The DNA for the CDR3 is TGTGCCAGCAGGACCGGGACAGAAAACTATGGCTACACCTTC. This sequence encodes CASRTGTENYGYTF.

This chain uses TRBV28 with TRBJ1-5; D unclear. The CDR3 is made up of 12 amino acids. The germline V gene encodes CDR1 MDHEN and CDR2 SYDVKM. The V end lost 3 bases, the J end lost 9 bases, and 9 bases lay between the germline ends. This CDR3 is CASSFRLRPQHF. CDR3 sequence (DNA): TGTGCCAGCAGTTTCAGGTTGCGGCCCCAGCATTTT.